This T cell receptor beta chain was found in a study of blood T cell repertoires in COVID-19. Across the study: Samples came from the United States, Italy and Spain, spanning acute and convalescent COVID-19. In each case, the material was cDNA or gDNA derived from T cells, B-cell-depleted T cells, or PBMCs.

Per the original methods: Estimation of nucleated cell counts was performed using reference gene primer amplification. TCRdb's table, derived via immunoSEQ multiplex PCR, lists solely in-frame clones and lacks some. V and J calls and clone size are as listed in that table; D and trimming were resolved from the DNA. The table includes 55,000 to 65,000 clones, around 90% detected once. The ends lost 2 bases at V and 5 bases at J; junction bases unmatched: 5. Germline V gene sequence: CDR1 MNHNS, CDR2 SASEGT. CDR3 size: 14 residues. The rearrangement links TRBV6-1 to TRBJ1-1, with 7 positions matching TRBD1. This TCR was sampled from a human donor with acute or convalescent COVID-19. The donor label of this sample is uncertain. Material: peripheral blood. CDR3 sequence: CASSEQGEVTEAFF. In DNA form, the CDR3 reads TGTGCCAGCAGTGAACAGGGGGAGGTTACTGAAGCTTTCTTT.